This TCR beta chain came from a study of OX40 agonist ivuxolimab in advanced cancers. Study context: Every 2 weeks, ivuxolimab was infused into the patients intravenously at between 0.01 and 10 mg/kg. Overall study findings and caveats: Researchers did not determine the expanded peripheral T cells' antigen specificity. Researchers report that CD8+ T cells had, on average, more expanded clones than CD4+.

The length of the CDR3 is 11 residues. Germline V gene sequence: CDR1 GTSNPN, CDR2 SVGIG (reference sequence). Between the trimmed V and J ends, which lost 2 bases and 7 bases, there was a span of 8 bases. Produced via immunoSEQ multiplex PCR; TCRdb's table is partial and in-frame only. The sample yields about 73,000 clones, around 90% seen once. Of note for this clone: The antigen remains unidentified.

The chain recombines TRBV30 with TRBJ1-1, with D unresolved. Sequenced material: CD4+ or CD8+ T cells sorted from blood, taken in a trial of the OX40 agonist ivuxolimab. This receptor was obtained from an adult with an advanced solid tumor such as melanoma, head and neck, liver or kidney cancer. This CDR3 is CAWSPVVEAFF. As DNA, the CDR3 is TGTGCCTGGAGTCCCGTAGTTGAAGCTTTCTTT.